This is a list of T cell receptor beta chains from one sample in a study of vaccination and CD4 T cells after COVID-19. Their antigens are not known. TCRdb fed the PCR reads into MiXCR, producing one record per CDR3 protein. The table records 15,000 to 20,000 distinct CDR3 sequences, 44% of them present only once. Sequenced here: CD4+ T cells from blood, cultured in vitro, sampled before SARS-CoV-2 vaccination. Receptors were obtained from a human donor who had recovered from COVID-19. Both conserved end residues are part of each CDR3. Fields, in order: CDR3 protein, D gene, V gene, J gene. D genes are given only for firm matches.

cdr3_aa: CASSPGTGSNYGYTF; d_call: TRBD1; v_call: TRBV27; j_call: TRBJ1-2
cdr3_aa: CASSGVTGSHEQYF; d_call: TRBD1; v_call: TRBV5-1; j_call: TRBJ2-7
cdr3_aa: CSAYGHTGELFF; d_call: -; v_call: TRBV20-1; j_call: TRBJ2-2
cdr3_aa: CASSGLAASTDTQYF; d_call: TRBD2; v_call: TRBV2; j_call: TRBJ2-3
cdr3_aa: CASSVTGLNTEAFF; d_call: TRBD1; v_call: TRBV9; j_call: TRBJ1-1
cdr3_aa: CAISQRGQREGRDTQYF; d_call: TRBD2; v_call: TRBV10-3; j_call: TRBJ2-3
cdr3_aa: CASSELVVQGSPLHF; d_call: -; v_call: TRBV6-1; j_call: TRBJ1-6
cdr3_aa: CSARGTFPGTTQETQYF; d_call: TRBD2; v_call: TRBV20-1; j_call: TRBJ2-5
cdr3_aa: CASSLARTGTSTDTQYF; d_call: -; v_call: TRBV5-4; j_call: TRBJ2-3
cdr3_aa: CASSPVRNSPLHF; d_call: -; v_call: TRBV12-3/TRBV12-4; j_call: TRBJ1-6
cdr3_aa: CASSSGDGQPQYF; d_call: -; v_call: TRBV6-5; j_call: -
cdr3_aa: CASSITGVKNSPLHF; d_call: TRBD1; v_call: TRBV19; j_call: TRBJ1-6
cdr3_aa: CASSNRQGAMNTEAFF; d_call: TRBD1; v_call: TRBV6-1; j_call: TRBJ1-1
cdr3_aa: CASSGGQGFDEQYF; d_call: TRBD1; v_call: TRBV7-9; j_call: TRBJ2-7
cdr3_aa: CSADPGRMGNSPLHF; d_call: -; v_call: TRBV20-1; j_call: TRBJ1-6
cdr3_aa: CASSLGRATEAFF; d_call: -; v_call: TRBV18; j_call: TRBJ1-1
cdr3_aa: CASSPGDSGRRGNQPQHF; d_call: -; v_call: TRBV5-5; j_call: TRBJ1-5
cdr3_aa: CASSLGPTGPRPGYSPLHF; d_call: TRBD1; v_call: TRBV7-8; j_call: TRBJ1-6
cdr3_aa: CASTPPGTANTEAFF; d_call: -; v_call: TRBV11-3; j_call: TRBJ1-1
cdr3_aa: CSASQGAYGYTF; d_call: -; v_call: TRBV20-1; j_call: TRBJ1-2
cdr3_aa: CASSEQGTSGRIQETQYF; d_call: TRBD2; v_call: TRBV6-1; j_call: TRBJ2-5
cdr3_aa: CASSLGQVAEAFF; d_call: -; v_call: TRBV5-6; j_call: TRBJ1-1
cdr3_aa: CSARGFLANEQFF; d_call: -; v_call: TRBV20-1; j_call: TRBJ2-1
cdr3_aa: CCTGGGQGETQYF; d_call: TRBD2; v_call: TRBV20-1; j_call: TRBJ2-5
cdr3_aa: CASSPGTSGGTDTQYF; d_call: TRBD2; v_call: TRBV7-2; j_call: TRBJ2-3